This paragraph reports one T cell receptor beta chain. Its cognate antigen is unknown. This record belongs to a study of CD8+CD57+ T cells in acquired aplastic anemia. Study-level information: Quantities of DNA derived from sorted CD4+ and CD8+ cells averaged approximately 3 ug.

Patients chosen for sequencing had shown CD8+CD57+ cell expansion by flow cytometry. The patients all had a severe acquired aplastic anemia diagnosis. The study sampled blood from patients who had received no therapy. Whole-study results and caveats: Fewer than 30 shared CD8+ CDR3s appeared highly expressed within patients' immunodominant clones.

TCR beta VDJ and CDR3 were profiled, and genomic DNA was the template. TCRdb reanalysed the reads using MiXCR and keeps one entry per CDR3 protein. The data show 180,000 or so distinct CDR3 sequences, around 60% seen once. Trimming cost V 0 bases and J 6 bases; bases outside gene matches: 2. The CDR3 consists of 15 residues. Per the germline V gene, CDR1 is SGDLS and CDR2 is YYNGEE. This rearrangement joins TRBV9 to TRBJ2-1; 11 bases align to TRBD1. Sequencing was done on a sample of sorted CD4+, CD8+, or CD8+CD57+ T cells (not recorded which) from PBMCs. This sequence originates from a human donor with aplastic anemia. The DNA of the CDR3 is TGTGCCAGCAGCGTAGCCGGGACAGGGGGCAATGAGCAGTTCTTC. Its translation is CASSVAGTGGNEQFF. The whole variable domain, remainder taken from reference TRBV9 and TRBJ2-1, is DSGVTQTPKHLITATGQRVTLRCSPRSGDLSVYWYQQSLDQGLQFLIQYYNGEERAKGNILERFSAQQFPDLHSELNLSSLELGDSALYFCASSVAGTGGNEQFFGPGTRLTVL.